Given below is one TCR beta chain in context. TCRdb's table, derived via immunoSEQ multiplex PCR, lists solely in-frame clones and lacks some. The table records about 35,000 clones, about 89% of them present only once. These data come from a study of blood T cell repertoires in COVID-19. Germline V gives CDR1 SGHTA, CDR2 FQGNSA. The CDR3 totals 13 residues. Trimming pared 1 base from V and 2 bases from J, leaving 6 bases between. This chain uses TRBV7-2 with TRBJ2-7, with D possibly matching TRBD1 (6 bases). Input material: peripheral blood. This TCR came from a man aged 45 to 65 with active COVID-19. The CDR3 region is CASSLDRAYEQYF. In nucleotides, the CDR3 is TGTGCCAGCAGCTTAGACAGGGCCTACGAGCAGTACTTC. Supplemented by reference TRBV7-2 and TRBJ2-7, the full variable domain reads GAGVSQSPSNKVTEKGKDVELRCDPISGHTALYWYRQSLGQGLEFLIYFQGNSAPDKSGLPSDRFSAERTGGSVSTLTIQRTQQEDSAVYLCASSLDRAYEQYFGPGTRLTVT.